Listed below are T cell receptor beta chains from one sample, sequenced in a study of T cell responses to AZD1222 COVID-19 vaccine. Only in-frame clones appear in the TCRdb table, and some are missing; sequencing was by immunoSEQ multiplex PCR. The table has about 120,000 clones, around nine tenths seen once. The starting material was peripheral blood, obtained on day 0 of AZD1222 vaccination. These receptors were obtained from an adult in good health. Both conserved end residues are part of each CDR3. D genes are given only for firm matches. Part of the rows lack a size; the others show once, few, many or a class for expanded clones.

CASSQYIGLARSEQFF	TGCGCCAGCAGCCAATACATTGGACTAGCTCGTAGTGAGCAGTTCTTC	TRBV5-1	TRBJ2-1	TRBD2	.
CASSAGGNRGRDEQYF	TGCGCCAGCAGCGCAGGAGGTAACAGGGGGAGAGACGAGCAGTACTTC	TRBV4-3	TRBJ2-7	TRBD1	few
CASSLGGRPTDTQYF	TGTGCCAGCAGCTTGGGCGGGAGGCCCACAGATACGCAGTATTTT	TRBV7-3	TRBJ2-3	TRBD2	.
CASSLGPGEEKLFF	TGTGCCAGCAGCTTAGGGCCCGGGGAGGAAAAACTGTTTTTT	TRBV13	TRBJ1-4	.	.
CATSDLGTQYF	TGTGCCACCAGTGATTTAGGGACCCAGTACTTC	TRBV24-1	TRBJ2-5	.	.
CASMSYMNTEAFF	TGTGCCAGCATGTCCTACATGAACACTGAAGCTTTCTTT	TRBV2	TRBJ1-1	.	.
CASSLFGGTNEKLFF	TGTGCCAGCAGCTTGTTTGGGGGCACTAATGAAAAACTGTTTTTT	TRBV5-6	TRBJ1-4	.	.
CASRPSAGTSGEQFF	TGTGCCAGCAGGCCAAGCGCCGGGACTAGCGGTGAGCAGTTCTTC	TRBV28	TRBJ2-1	TRBD2	.
CASSLSGTSGRITGELFF	TGTGCCAGCAGCTTATCGGGGACTAGCGGGAGAATCACCGGGGAGCTGTTTTTT	TRBV7-8	TRBJ2-2	TRBD2	.
CATSASDRGRNTIYF	TGTGCCACCAGCGCCTCAGACCGGGGTCGAAACACCATATATTTT	TRBV15	TRBJ1-3	.	.
CASSTSPTGLAGDGEQFF	TGTGCCAGCAGCACATCACCAACCGGACTAGCGGGAGATGGGGAGCAGTTCTTC	TRBV7-8	TRBJ2-1	TRBD2	.
CASSHRGRGEAFF	TGTGCCAGCAGCCATCGGGGGCGGGGTGAAGCTTTCTTT	TRBV4-2	TRBJ1-1	.	few
CATSRDPGGTDTQYF	TGTGCCACCAGCAGAGATCCCGGAGGCACAGATACGCAGTATTTT	TRBV15	TRBJ2-3	.	.
CASSLYDPGEQYF	TGTGCCAGCAGCTTATACGACCCAGGGGAGCAGTACTTC	TRBV7-9	TRBJ2-7	.	.
CASSINRVSPLHF	TGTGCCAGCAGCATTAACCGGGTTTCACCCCTCCACTTT	TRBV7-3	TRBJ1-6	.	.
CASSPSGSTNYSPLHF	TGTGCCAGCAGCCCATCAGGGAGTACTAATTATTCACCCCTCCACTTT	TRBV7-2	TRBJ1-6	.	.
CASSAPHGATEAFF	TGTGCCAGCAGCGCCCCGCACGGGGCCACTGAAGCTTTCTTT	TRBV9	TRBJ1-1	.	.
CASSDVAGRYNEQFF	TGTGCCAGCAGTGATGTGGCGGGACGCTACAATGAGCAGTTCTTC	TRBV6-4	TRBJ2-1	.	few
CASSPPGQGRKTQYF	TGTGCCAGCTCACCGCCGGGACAGGGTCGGAAGACCCAGTACTTC	TRBV18	TRBJ2-5	TRBD1	.
CASTGGPNYGYTF	TGTGCCAGCACCGGGGGGCCCAACTATGGCTACACCTTC	TRBV28	TRBJ1-2	.	.
CASTPQVLGGHEQFF	TGTGCCAGCACCCCGCAGGTCCTCGGGGGTCATGAGCAGTTCTTC	TRBV2	TRBJ2-1	.	.
CASSPFGVSSTDTQYF	TGCGCCAGCAGCCCCTTCGGGGTGTCTAGCACAGATACGCAGTATTTT	TRBV4-1	TRBJ2-3	.	.
CASSPGTTVYNEQFF	TGTGCCAGCTCCCCCGGGACGACGGTCTACAATGAGCAGTTCTTC	TRBV18	TRBJ2-1	.	.
CASRFSGTGSTEAFF	TGCGCCAGCCGTTTTTCCGGGACAGGGAGTACTGAAGCTTTCTTT	TRBV5-1	TRBJ1-1	TRBD1	few
CASSIGGSRETQYF	TGTGCCAGTAGTATCGGGGGATCTAGAGAGACCCAGTACTTC	TRBV19	TRBJ2-5	.	.
CASSEDSGRANYGYTF	TGTGCCAGCAGCGAAGATTCCGGGAGGGCTAACTATGGCTACACCTTC	TRBV11-1	TRBJ1-2	.	.
CASRQTGEPYNEQFF	TGCGCCAGCAGACAAACAGGGGAACCTTACAATGAGCAGTTCTTC	TRBV5-1	TRBJ2-1	TRBD1	.
CASSPGATNEKLFF	TGTGCCAGCTCACCTGGAGCAACTAATGAAAAACTGTTTTTT	TRBV18	TRBJ1-4	.	.
CASSLGPEPWRNTIYF	TGTGCCAGCAGCCTAGGGCCGGAACCCTGGAGAAACACCATATATTTT	TRBV5-8	TRBJ1-3	.	.
CASSLGLLETQYF	TGTGCCAGCAGTCTCGGCCTGCTGGAGACCCAGTACTTC	TRBV11-2	TRBJ2-5	.	.
CASSFIAGGRTDTQYF	TGTGCCAGCAGCTTCATAGCGGGAGGGCGGACAGATACGCAGTATTTT	TRBV7-2	TRBJ2-3	TRBD2	.
CASSPLAASDTQYF	TGTGCCAGCTCACCTCTCGCGGCGTCAGATACGCAGTATTTT	TRBV18	TRBJ2-3	.	.
CASSWGVGRRTEAFF	TGTGCCAGCAGCTGGGGTGTAGGGAGACGGACTGAAGCTTTCTTT	TRBV7-9	TRBJ1-1	.	.
CASSSTGLGGEQYF	TGTGCCAGCAGCTCGACAGGGCTAGGGGGGGAGCAGTACTTC	TRBV11-3	TRBJ2-7	.	.
CASSLSSQGVRNEQFF	TGTGCCAGCAGCCTAAGTTCACAGGGGGTTCGCAATGAGCAGTTCTTC	TRBV9	TRBJ2-1	TRBD1	once
CASSLARAGRNTIYF	TGTGCCAGCAGCTTGGCGCGGGCAGGGCGGAACACCATATATTTT	TRBV5-6	TRBJ1-3	.	.
CASTGGGQGYGYTF	TGTGCCAGCACCGGAGGGGGGCAGGGCTATGGCTACACCTTC	TRBV28	TRBJ1-2	.	.
CASSLPYLGRIGGYTF	TGTGCCAGCAGTTTACCGTACCTGGGGCGAATCGGAGGCTACACCTTC	TRBV28	TRBJ1-2	.	.
CASSVGTPSGEQYF	TGTGCCAGCAGTGTAGGGACTCCATCTGGCGAGCAGTACTTC	TRBV6-4	TRBJ2-7	.	.
CASSQAESIEGYTF	TGTGCCAGCAGCCAAGCCGAGAGTATCGAGGGCTACACCTTC	TRBV4-2	TRBJ1-2	.	.
CASSPARTSGRAYEQFF	TGTGCCAGCAGTCCTGCTCGGACTAGCGGGAGGGCATATGAGCAGTTCTTC	TRBV28	TRBJ2-1	TRBD2	.
CASSLAGAPYNEQFF	TGTGCCAGCAGCTTAGCGGGAGCCCCCTACAATGAGCAGTTCTTC	TRBV7-9	TRBJ2-1	.	.